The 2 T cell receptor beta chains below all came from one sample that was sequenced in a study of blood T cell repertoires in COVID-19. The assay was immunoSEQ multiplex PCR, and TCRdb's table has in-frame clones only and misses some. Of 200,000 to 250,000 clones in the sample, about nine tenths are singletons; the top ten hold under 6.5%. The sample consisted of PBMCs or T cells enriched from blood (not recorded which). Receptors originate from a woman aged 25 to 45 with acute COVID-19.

CDR3 loop: CASSIDTYGQVGGYTF. The CDR3 nucleotides read TGTGCCAGTAGTATAGATACGTACGGACAGGTCGGTGGCTACACCTTC. The chain joins TRBV19 to TRBJ1-2; 7 bases match TRBD1. The germline gives CDR1 LNHDA, CDR2 SQIVND (reference sequence). CDR3 length: 16 residues. J gave up 7 bases and V 0 bases, and 11 bases lay outside the gene matches.

The CDR3 sequence: CASSLTGNGYTF. CDR3 DNA sequence: TGTGCCAGCAGTTTGACAGGGAATGGCTACACCTTC. The chain uses TRBV12-3 or TRBV12-4 and TRBJ1-2, with 7 positions matching TRBD1. The CDR3 extends over 12 amino acids. V shed 3 bases, J shed 6 bases, and the junction held 1 base outside the gene matches.